This TCR beta chain stems from a study of T cell responses to AZD1222 COVID-19 vaccine. General observations from the study: Only a handful of people who got AZD1222 tested seropositive at baseline. Among spike-specific TCRs, nearly half reportedly target unmutated variant regions.

Germline CDR1 SGHNT, CDR2 YYREEE (reference sequence). Deletions cut 5 bases from V and 1 base from J, with 12 bases between. The CDR3 extends over 14 amino acids. As concerns this clone: The antigen is not known.

The data were produced by immunoSEQ multiplex PCR, yet TCRdb's version contains in-frame clones alone and is incomplete. The data show over 120,000 clones, with over 85% seen just once and around 1.7% held by the top ten. This receptor was obtained from an adult in good health. The material was peripheral blood, obtained on day 0 of AZD1222 vaccination. The chain combines TRBV5-4 with TRBJ1-2; no clear D gene. The CDR3 sequence: CASSPRPNNYGYTF. The CDR3 nucleotides are TGTGCCAGCAGTCCGAGACCGAATAACTATGGCTACACCTTC.